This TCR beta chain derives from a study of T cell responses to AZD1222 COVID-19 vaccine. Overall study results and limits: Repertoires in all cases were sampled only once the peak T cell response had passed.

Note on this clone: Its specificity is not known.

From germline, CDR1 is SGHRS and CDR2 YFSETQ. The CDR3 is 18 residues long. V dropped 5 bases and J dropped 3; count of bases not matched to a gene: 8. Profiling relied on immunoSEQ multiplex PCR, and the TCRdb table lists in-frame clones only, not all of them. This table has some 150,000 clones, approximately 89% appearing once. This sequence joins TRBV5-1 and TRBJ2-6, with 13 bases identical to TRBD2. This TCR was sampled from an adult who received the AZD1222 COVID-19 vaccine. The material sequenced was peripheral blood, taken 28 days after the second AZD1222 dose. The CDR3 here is CASRSTSGRVDGANVLTF. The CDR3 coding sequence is TGCGCCAGCAGATCTACTAGCGGGAGGGTGGATGGGGCCAACGTCCTGACTTTC.